This T cell receptor beta chain was recovered during a study of immune evolution from preneoplasia to lung adenocarcinoma. Overall study findings and caveats: Top clone share appeared to fall from AAH through AIS, MIA, adenocarcinoma. Later-stage lesions seemingly showed higher T cell density and diversity than normal lung.

This table comes from immunoSEQ multiplex PCR, and its TCRdb copy is limited to in-frame clones, with some not included. The table includes around 11,000 clones, about 78% detected once. Concerning this clone itself: Its specificity is not known.

Premalignant or tumor cells were enriched by macro-dissection after pathologic assessment. V gave up 4 bases and J gave up 3 bases, with 11 bases separating them. CDR3 length: 14 residues. Germline V gene lookup returns CDR1 SGHRS and CDR2 YFSETQ. The sample consisted of FFPE minimally invasive lung adenocarcinoma tissue. The chain links TRBV5-1 to TRBJ1-5; no definite D call. The clonotype comes from a person aged 60-80 years with lung adenocarcinoma. Written as DNA, the CDR3 is TGCGCCAGCAGCACGGACGGAAACAATCAGCCCCAGCATTTT. Encoded protein: CASSTDGNNQPQHF.